This note documents a single TCR beta chain sequence. The antigen remains undetermined. The sample belongs to a study of T cell clonotyping in hematopoietic cell transplantation. As for the study in general: Recipient samples before transplant were obtained post-cytoreduction. Findings and caveats of the study: CD4 and CD8 repertoire contributions could not be separated without sorting. Recipient TCR diversity dropped after transplant; expanded clonotypes rose from day 30 to 180. Few recipient clonotypes overlapped donors; over 95% were de novo at given depth.

Trimming pared 2 bases from V and 12 bases from J, leaving 11 bases between. CDR3 length: 13 amino acids. Germline CDR1 MNHNS, CDR2 SASEGT. Here immunoSEQ multiplex PCR was the method, and the copy in TCRdb shows in-frame clones only, minus some. The table lists about 41,000 clones, around 83% of them singletons. Indicated time point: recipient sample about 28 days before transplant, after cytoreduction. This clonotype was obtained from a man aged 60-69 years with myelodysplastic syndrome. Some clones in this sample may be carry-over from other donors' samples. The chain carries TRBV6-1 and TRBJ1-6; D uncertain. This specimen consisted of peripheral blood mononuclear cells, obtained before stem cell transplant. The CDR3 is CASSESNNKPLHF. CDR3 sequence (DNA): TGTGCCAGCAGTGAAAGTAACAATAAACCCCTCCACTTT.